These 30 T cell receptor beta chains were sequenced from one sample in a study of regulatory T cells in long-lasting Graves disease. iRepertoire HTBI primers and Arm-PCR of CDR3 regions built TCR beta libraries. Via MiXCR, TCRdb re-called the multiplex PCR reads, giving one row per CDR3 protein. The sample has approximately 230,000 distinct CDR3 sequences, about a sixth seen once. Indicated time point: newly diagnosed GD, antithyroid drugs for less than 3 months. PBMCs were the source of the RNA used for TCR sequencing. This material consisted of peripheral blood mononuclear cells (PBMCs), taken at new diagnosis, from a patient treated with antithyroid drugs. Receptors were obtained from a female donor with Graves disease.

This clonotype has ten or more counts. V and J are TRBV6-5 and TRBJ2-7; D is uncertain. Germline lookup yields CDR1 MNHEY and CDR2 SVGAGI. The germline V and J ends were trimmed by 4 bases and 2 bases, with 12 bases remaining between them. CDR3 length: 14 amino acids. The CDR3 nucleotides read TGTGCCAGCAGTTCGAGATTCTCCCCCTACGAGCAGTACTTC. Its translation is CASSSRFSPYEQYF.

CDR3 DNA: TGTGCCAGCAGCTTTCGCTTAGCGACAGAATCCCCTGAAGCTTTCTTT. This translates into CASSFRLATESPEAFF. V gene TRBV3-1 combines with J gene TRBJ1-1; D possibly corresponds to TRBD1 (5 bases). The germline CDR1 and CDR2 sequences are LGHDT and YNNKEL (reference sequence). V lost 5 bases and J lost 6, with 22 bases in between. The CDR3 contains 16 residues. The full variable domain, in which reference TRBV3-1 and TRBJ1-1 provide the parts outside the CDR3, is DTAVSQTPKYLVTQMGNDKSIKCEQNLGHDTMYWYKQDSKKFLKIMFSYNNKELIINETVPNRFSPKSPDKAHLNLHINSLELGDSAVYFCASSFRLATESPEAFFGQGTRLTVV.

This clonotype occurred many times. The chain couples TRBV20-1 to TRBJ2-7; 8 bases align to TRBD1. This CDR3 has 14 amino acids. V shed 5 bases and J 5 bases; nucleotides not matched to a gene: 11. Germline CDR1 and CDR2: DFQATT and SNEGSKA (reference sequence). The CDR3 protein is CSAPPEAGGNEQYF. In nucleotides, the CDR3 is TGCAGTGCTCCGCCGGAGGCAGGGGGCAACGAGCAGTACTTC.

This clonotype was picked up many times. The CDR3 loop is CASRDESNQPQHF. The CDR3 DNA reads TGTGCCAGCAGAGACGAGAGCAATCAGCCCCAGCATTTT. V usage is TRBV2 and J usage is TRBJ1-5; no firm D call. The germline gives CDR1 SNHLY, CDR2 FYNNEI. Trimming left V 6 bases short and J 1 base short, with 7 bases between. The CDR3 contains 13 residues.

The chain combines TRBV28 with TRBJ2-7; weak D call: TRBD2 (5 bases). The CDR3 is 14 amino acids. V was trimmed by 3 bases and J by 0 bases, leaving 9 bases between them. Germline V gene sequence: CDR1 MDHEN, CDR2 SYDVKM. This chain's CDR3 is CASSFPGSSYEQYF. The DNA of the CDR3 is TGTGCCAGCAGTTTCCCGGGAAGCTCCTACGAGCAGTACTTC. The complete variable domain, with remaining parts taken from reference TRBV28 and TRBJ2-7, reads DVKVTQSSRYLVKRTGEKVFLECVQDMDHENMFWYRQDPGLGLRLIYFSYDVKMKEKGDIPEGYSVSREKKERFSLILESASTNQTSMYLCASSFPGSSYEQYFGPGTRLTVT.

The V call is TRBV5-5, the J call TRBJ1-1; tentative D call: TRBD1 (6 bases). CDR3 length: 14 amino acids. The germline CDR1 and CDR2 sequences are SGHKS and YYEKEE (reference sequence). The germline V and J ends were trimmed by 2 bases and 5 bases, with 13 bases remaining between them. CDR3 sequence reads: CASSLADRGTEAFF. The CDR3 DNA is TGTGCCAGCAGCTTAGCGGACAGAGGGACTGAAGCTTTCTTT.

The sample holds many counts of this clonotype. V gene TRBV6-1 combines with J gene TRBJ1-6; D might be TRBD1 (5 bases). Germline V lookup: CDR1 MNHNS, CDR2 SASEGT. V lost 10 bases, J lost 10 bases, and 17 bases lay in between. This CDR3 has 13 amino acids. The CDR3 DNA is TGTGCCATCCAAGACAGATTTGGGTCACCCCTCCACTTT. It yields the protein CAIQDRFGSPLHF.

This clonotype was recorded many times. V is TRBV7-2 and J is TRBJ1-2; D is uncertain. This CDR3 region has 12 residues. The germline gives CDR1 SGHTA, CDR2 FQGNSA. Trimming removed 8 bases at V and 6 bases at J, with 13 bases between. The CDR3 protein is CASEPGYNGYTF. The CDR3 DNA reads as TGTGCCAGCGAACCGGGATATAATGGCTACACCTTC.

Ten or more counts support this clonotype. CDR3 sequence (DNA): TGTGCCAGCAGTCCCGCACCCTACGAGCAGTACTTC. Encoded protein: CASSPAPYEQYF. The chain employs TRBV28 and TRBJ2-7, with D unclear. Trimming shortened V by 5 bases and J by 2 bases, and 7 bases separated the two germline ends. The CDR3 consists of 12 residues. The germline CDR1 and CDR2 sequences are MDHEN and SYDVKM.

The V gene is TRBV2, the J gene TRBJ2-1; 7 bases are shared with TRBD2. The CDR3 consists of 12 residues. The V gene end was trimmed by 7 bases and the J gene end by 9 bases; junction bases not matched to a gene: 6. Germline CDR1 is SNHLY and CDR2 is FYNNEI. This chain's CDR3 is CASTRLAGEQFF. In DNA form, the CDR3 reads TGTGCCAGCACCAGACTAGCTGGTGAGCAGTTCTTC.

This clonotype was counted ten times or more. The chain couples TRBV7-9 to TRBJ1-3, with D possibly TRBD1 on 5 matching bases. This CDR3 contains 15 residues. Germline V gives CDR1 SEHNR, CDR2 FQNEAQ (reference sequence). Trimming removed 1 base from V and 0 bases from J, with 7 bases in between. In nucleotides, the CDR3 is TGTGCCAGCAGCTTAGGGGGGGTCTCTGGAAACACCATATATTTT. Translation: CASSLGGVSGNTIYF.

This clonotype was counted ten times or more. The J gene is TRBJ1-2, the V gene TRBV20-1, with D perhaps matching TRBD1 (6 bases). CDR1 DFQATT and CDR2 SNEGSKA come from the germline V gene (reference sequence). Trimming pared 2 bases from V and 6 bases from J, leaving 16 bases between. The CDR3 is 14 amino acids. CDR3 nucleotide sequence: TGCAGTGCTAGAAAGGACAGCCTTGAAGATGGCTACACCTTC. As protein: CSARKDSLEDGYTF.

This clonotype was counted a few times. This chain joins TRBV20-1 and TRBJ2-1; 9 nucleotides align to TRBD2. In germline, CDR1 is DFQATT, CDR2 SNEGSKA (reference sequence). V lost 4 bases to trimming and J lost 5 bases; unmatched junction nucleotides: 3. The CDR3 has 13 residues. CDR3 region: CSATSGTHNEQFF. CDR3 DNA sequence: TGCAGTGCTACTAGCGGGACCCACAATGAGCAGTTCTTC.

There are many counts of this clonotype. The chain combines TRBV29-1 with TRBJ1-1, with TRBD1 matching 7 bases. This CDR3 contains 12 residues. Per germline, CDR1 SQVTM and CDR2 ANQGSEA. Here the CDR3 reads CRADRPGTEAFF. CDR3 sequence (DNA): TGCAGAGCGGACAGGCCGGGCACTGAAGCTTTCTTT.

This clonotype was counted many times. The chain recombines TRBV27 with TRBJ1-5, with 9 bases identical to TRBD1. CDR1 is MNHEY and CDR2 is SMNVEV in the germline V gene (reference sequence). V lost 5 bases and J lost 6; bases outside the gene matches: 5. The CDR3 has 14 residues. The CDR3 region has the DNA TGTGCCAGCAGTCAGACAGGGGGGGGTCAGCCCCAGCATTTT. Protein product: CASSQTGGGQPQHF.

This clonotype was seen at least ten times. The chain is built from TRBV4-1 and TRBJ1-1; 8 nucleotides line up with TRBD1. V was pared by 1 base and J by 0 bases, with 4 bases of the junction left unmatched. Germline CDR1 reads MGHRA; CDR2 reads YSYEKL. The CDR3 spans 16 residues. CDR3 coding DNA: TGCGCCAGCAGCCAAGGGACAGGGCGGATGAACACTGAAGCTTTCTTT. It specifies CASSQGTGRMNTEAFF.

A few counts support this clonotype. A read error may be the cause here, since a much bigger clone is one base away. The rearrangement links TRBV14 to TRBJ1-1; TRBD1 might be the D (6 bases). The CDR3 sequence is 16 residues long. Germline loops: CDR1 SGHDN, CDR2 FVKESK. The CDR3 protein is CASSRKTGQPNTEALF. The CDR3 nucleotides read TGTGCCAGCAGCCGTAAAACCGGACAGCCGAACACTGAAGCTCTCTTT.

CDR3 in amino acids: CASAYSSTDTQYF. In DNA, the CDR3 is TGTGCCAGCGCCTATTCTAGCACAGATACGCAGTATTTT. The chain couples TRBV6-1 to TRBJ2-3; D gene ambiguous. Deletions cut 8 bases from V and 0 bases from J, with 9 bases between. Per germline, CDR1 MNHNS and CDR2 SASEGT. The CDR3 loop spans 13 amino acids.

This clonotype was found many times. V usage is TRBV4-1 and J usage is TRBJ2-6; D is unresolved. CDR1 MGHRA and CDR2 YSYEKL come from the germline V gene. The CDR3 runs 17 residues. With 0 bases removed from V and 0 bases from J, the gap between germline ends came to 9 bases. The CDR3 nucleotides read TGCGCCAGCAGCCAAGATCTGGAACTCTCTGGGGCCAACGTCCTGACTTTC. Protein: CASSQDLELSGANVLTF.

The chain has TRBV5-1 and TRBJ2-2, with D perhaps TRBD1 or TRBD2 (5 bases each). Germline CDR1 and CDR2: SGHRS and YFSETQ. The germline V and J ends were trimmed by 3 bases and 0 bases, with 9 bases remaining between them. This CDR3 is built from 15 residues. CDR3 DNA: TGCGCCAGCAGCTGGGGGACGGCGAACACCGGGGAGCTGTTTTTT. This sequence encodes CASSWGTANTGELFF.

The chain is built from TRBV28 and TRBJ2-5; 7 bases line up with TRBD1. CDR1 MDHEN and CDR2 SYDVKM come from the germline V gene. J lost 2 bases, V lost 4 bases, and 13 bases had no gene match. This CDR3 is 17 amino acids long. This CDR3 is CASSSISYDRVQETQYF. CDR3 in DNA: TGTGCCAGCAGTTCGATATCCTATGACAGGGTACAAGAGACCCAGTACTTC.

The rearrangement links TRBV7-2 to TRBJ2-3, with a weak D call TRBD2 (6 bases). V lost 7 bases and J lost 2, with 10 bases in between. The germline V gene has CDR1 SGHTA and CDR2 FQGNSA. This CDR3 region has 13 residues. CDR3 amino acids: CASMDYLTDTQYF. DNA of the CDR3: TGTGCCAGCATGGACTACCTCACAGATACGCAGTATTTT. The full variable domain, with the rest looked up from reference TRBV7-2 and TRBJ2-3, is GAGVSQSPSNKVTEKGKDVELRCDPISGHTALYWYRQSLGQGLEFLIYFQGNSAPDKSGLPSDRFSAERTGGSVSTLTIQRTQQEDSAVYLCASMDYLTDTQYFGPGTRLTVL.

This clonotype was counted many times. V gene TRBV10-3 combines with J gene TRBJ2-3; tentatively, D is TRBD1 (5 bases). CDR3 size: 15 residues. Germline values: CDR1 ENHRY, CDR2 SYGVKD. The V end was cut by 3 bases, the J end by 8 bases, with 18 bases between. The DNA of the CDR3 is TGTGCCATCAGTGAAGGGTGGTCCGCACAGGTTACGCAGTATTTT. It yields the protein CAISEGWSAQVTQYF.

This clonotype has ten or more counts. The chain joins TRBV18 to TRBJ1-1; 11 bases are a match to TRBD1. The CDR3 is made up of 14 amino acids. Losses at the gene ends were 5 bases for V and 5 bases for J; bases not matched to a gene: 4. CDR1 and CDR2 from the germline V gene are KGHSH and LQKENI. CDR3 residues: CASSTGTGGTEAFF. The CDR3 DNA is TGTGCCAGCTCAACCGGGACAGGGGGGACTGAAGCTTTCTTT.

At least ten counts were recorded for this clonotype. V gene TRBV6-2 or TRBV6-3 combines with J gene TRBJ1-1; D possibly corresponds to TRBD1 (5 bases). Germline V gene lookup returns CDR1 MNHEY and CDR2 SVGEGT. The V and J ends lost 5 bases and 4 bases respectively, with 17 bases between them. The CDR3 contains 15 residues. The CDR3 coding sequence is TGTGCCAGCAGTATGCGGACACCTTTGACCACTGAAGCTTTCTTT. Residues: CASSMRTPLTTEAFF.

This clonotype was observed once. This likely reflects a read error, since a far larger clone is one base away. The conserved final phenylalanine or tryptophan is absent from the CDR3, which likely points to a read error. The rearrangement links TRBV7-3 to TRBJ2-5; the match to TRBD2 covers 9 bases. The CDR3 totals 15 residues. The germline gives CDR1 SGHTA, CDR2 FQGTGA. The trim removed 2 bases at V and 4 bases at J, leaving 5 bases unmatched. The CDR3 spells CASSLRVAGVETQYL. The CDR3, as DNA: TGTGCCAGCAGCTTACGAGTAGCGGGAGTAGAGACCCAGTACCTC.

The chain couples TRBV30 to TRBJ1-5; weak D call: TRBD1 (6 bases). Germline CDR1 is GTSNPN and CDR2 is SVGIG (reference sequence). CDR3 length: 13 amino acids. Between the trimmed V and J ends, which lost 5 bases and 7 bases, there was a span of 15 bases. CDR3 sequence (DNA): TGTGCCTGGGCTAATAACAGGGTCCAGCCCCAGCATTTT. Its protein is CAWANNRVQPQHF.

This clonotype was detected only a few times. In DNA form, the CDR3 reads TGTGCCAGTAGTATAGGGACAGGGGCGTTCTTC. It codes for CASSIGTGAFF. J is TRBJ2-1 and V is TRBV19, with 9 bases lining up with TRBD1. V lost 1 base, J lost 15 bases, and 1 base stayed unmatched. CDR3 size: 11 residues. Per germline, CDR1 LNHDA and CDR2 SQIVND (reference sequence). Based on the CDR3 plus reference TRBV19 and TRBJ2-1, the full variable domain is DGGITQSPKYLFRKEGQNVTLSCEQNLNHDAMYWYRQDPGQGLRLIYYSQIVNDFQKGDIAEGYSVSREKKESFPLTVTSAQKNPTAFYLCASSIGTGAFFGPGTRLTVL.

This clonotype is a singleton in its sample. This is likely an artifact of a read error, given a far larger clone one base away. V usage is TRBV6-1 and J usage is TRBJ1-1; no reliable D call. The CDR3 contains 13 residues. From germline, CDR1 is MNHNS and CDR2 SASEGT. In DNA, the CDR3 is TGTGCCAGCAGTGTAGGTGCGAACACTGGAGCTTTCTTT. Translating it yields CASSVGANTGAFF.

This chain links TRBV18 with TRBJ1-1; 8 bases fit TRBD1. The germline V gene has CDR1 KGHSH and CDR2 LQKENI. J was trimmed by 3 bases and V by 4 bases; bases with no gene match: 7. The CDR3 totals 15 residues. CDR3: CASSLGTGGDTEAFF. CDR3 nucleotide sequence: TGTGCCAGCTCACTGGGGACAGGTGGGGACACTGAAGCTTTCTTT.